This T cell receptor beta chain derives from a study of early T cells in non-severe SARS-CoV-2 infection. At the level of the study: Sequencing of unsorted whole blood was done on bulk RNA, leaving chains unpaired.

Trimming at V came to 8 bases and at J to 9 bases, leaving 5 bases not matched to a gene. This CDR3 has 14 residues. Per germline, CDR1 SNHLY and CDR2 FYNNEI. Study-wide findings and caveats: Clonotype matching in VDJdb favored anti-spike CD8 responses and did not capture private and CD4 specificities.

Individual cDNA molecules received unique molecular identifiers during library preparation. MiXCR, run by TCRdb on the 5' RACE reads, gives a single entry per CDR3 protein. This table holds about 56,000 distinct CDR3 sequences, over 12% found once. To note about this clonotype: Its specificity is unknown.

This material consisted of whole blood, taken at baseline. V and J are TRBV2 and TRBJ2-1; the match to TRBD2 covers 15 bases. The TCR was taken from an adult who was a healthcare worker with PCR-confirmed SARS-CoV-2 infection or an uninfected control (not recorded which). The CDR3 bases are TGTGCCAGCTACCAGGGACTAGCGGGAGGTGAGCAGTTCTTC. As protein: CASYQGLAGGEQFF.